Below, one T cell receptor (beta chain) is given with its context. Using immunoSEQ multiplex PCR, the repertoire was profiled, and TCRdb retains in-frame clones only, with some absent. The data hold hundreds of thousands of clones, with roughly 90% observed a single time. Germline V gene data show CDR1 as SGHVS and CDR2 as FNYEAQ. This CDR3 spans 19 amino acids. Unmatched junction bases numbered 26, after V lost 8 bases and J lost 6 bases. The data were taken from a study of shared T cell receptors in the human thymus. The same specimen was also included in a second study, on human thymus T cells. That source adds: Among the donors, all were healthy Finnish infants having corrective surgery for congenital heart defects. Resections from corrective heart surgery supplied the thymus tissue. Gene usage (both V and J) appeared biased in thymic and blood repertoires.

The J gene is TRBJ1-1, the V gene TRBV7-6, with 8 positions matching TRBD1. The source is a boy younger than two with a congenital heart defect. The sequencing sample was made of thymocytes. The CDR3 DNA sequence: TGTGCCAGCGGCTCGGCCGGGGGACAGGCTACTTGGATGGGACCTGAAGCTTTCTTT. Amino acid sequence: CASGSAGGQATWMGPEAFF.